The sequence of this T cell receptor beta chain was determined in a study of blood T cell repertoires in COVID-19. Study as a whole: The United States, Italy and Spain were the sources of the acute and convalescent COVID-19 samples.

The assay was immunoSEQ multiplex PCR, and TCRdb's table has in-frame clones only and misses some. Of about 190,000 clones listed, over 75% are singletons. Germline V gene sequence: CDR1 LGHDT, CDR2 YNNKEL (reference sequence). The V end was cut by 6 bases, the J end by 6 bases, with 15 bases between. The CDR3 has 15 amino acids. The rearrangement uses TRBV3-1 (or the pseudogene TRBV3-2) and TRBJ1-6, with a tentative D call TRBD1 (6 bases). The sample comprised peripheral blood. The receptor's source is a woman in her 70s with acute or convalescent COVID-19. CDR3 region: CASRLGQLLNSPLHF. In DNA form, the CDR3 reads TGTGCCAGCAGACTTGGACAGCTCCTTAATTCACCCCTCCACTTT.